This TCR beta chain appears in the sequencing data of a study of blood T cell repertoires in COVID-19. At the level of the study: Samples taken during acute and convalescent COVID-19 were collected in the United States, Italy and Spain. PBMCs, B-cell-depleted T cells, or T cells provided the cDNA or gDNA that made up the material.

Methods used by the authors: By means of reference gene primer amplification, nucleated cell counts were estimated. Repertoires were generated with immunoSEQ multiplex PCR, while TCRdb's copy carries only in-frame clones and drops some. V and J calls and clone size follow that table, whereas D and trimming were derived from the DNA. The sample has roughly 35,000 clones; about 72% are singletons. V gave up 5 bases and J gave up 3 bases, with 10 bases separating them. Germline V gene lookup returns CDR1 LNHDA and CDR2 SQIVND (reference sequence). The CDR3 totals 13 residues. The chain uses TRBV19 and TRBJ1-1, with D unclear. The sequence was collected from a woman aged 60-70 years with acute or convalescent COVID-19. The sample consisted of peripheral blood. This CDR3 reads CASSLPSDTEAFF. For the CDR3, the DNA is TGTGCCAGTAGTCTCCCGTCCGACACTGAAGCTTTCTTT.